This T cell receptor (beta chain) comes out of a study of blood T cell repertoires in COVID-19 (dated by TCRdb to 2019 to 2021). For the study in its entirety: The collaborator samples originated in the United States, Italy and Spain and spanned the acute and convalescent phases of COVID-19. The samples were drawn from the first 160 participants of the ongoing ImmuneRACE study and from 950 to 1,500 subjects provided by 6 global collaborators. Subjects who had been exposed to COVID-19, were actively infected with it, or had recovered from it provided the deeply sampled blood TCRbeta repertoires that made up the dataset. The repertoires were released in a freely available public database intended as a resource for research on the immune response to SARS-CoV-2. Sample metadata almost always included a de-identified subject ID, COVID-19 status, age in years and sex. HLA class I and class II types, where available, came from metadata supplied by the sample provider rather than from assay-based typing. The prospective study material was composed of cDNA or gDNA derived from T cells, B-cell-depleted T cells, or PBMCs. What the authors observed across the whole study: How much clinical and demographic metadata was included differed by source and by participant, and the metadata was provided uncurated.

In the germline V gene, CDR1 corresponds to MNHEY and CDR2 to SVGAGI. The junction carries 23 bases between V and J, which are trimmed by 8 bases and 10 bases respectively. From its cysteine to its phenylalanine, the CDR3 spans 14 amino acids. This entry keeps only the CDR3 DNA: 42 bases, framed from base 1. Participants in the prospective study were enrolled through a virtual design, were aged roughly 18 to 100 years, and lived in 24 United States geographic areas. To assign participants to cohorts, the prospective study relied on clinical history that participants themselves reported in a screening survey and a study questionnaire. Exposed participants had been in contact, within 2 weeks of entering the study, with a person who had a PCR-confirmed or clinician-diagnosed case of COVID-19. Each participant in the prospective study had whole blood, serum and a nasopharyngeal or oropharyngeal swab collected by mobile phlebotomists. Prospective study participants could optionally give additional blood draws and questionnaires over an approximately 2-month period. Before DNA extraction, prospective study blood samples were shipped either frozen or at room temperature.

TCRbeta CDR3 regions were amplified from genomic DNA using the immunoSEQ Assay, a bias-controlled multiplex PCR. The study's own analysis went as follows. The number of nucleated cells in each sample was estimated from the amplification of reference gene primers within the assay. Sequence reads were collapsed and filtered to measure the absolute abundance of every unique TCRbeta CDR3 rearrangement. For each sample, productive Simpson clonality was calculated as the square root of Simpson's diversity index across productive rearrangements. In its TCRdb copy, this immuneACCESS table keeps in-frame sequences only and misses some clones. Where compared with another copy, unresolved V genes explain less than half of these, and the others have no known cause. V, J and clone size are taken as reported in that table, and D and trimming were inferred from the DNA itself. The sample table contains approximately 250,000 clones; only one count was recorded for 80% to 95% of them. The ten largest clonotypes hold approximately 2.7% of the sample.

This clone was seen a few times. This receptor's antigen is unknown. There are no base qualities to consult, and no much larger clone falls within one base. The sample comprised PBMCs or T cells enriched from blood (not recorded which). This sequence was found in a man between 40 and 49 years old who had been exposed to COVID-19. The sequence joins TRBV6-5 to TRBJ1-1; no D gene can be assigned with confidence. The DNA sequence follows: TGTGCCAGCTCAAGGTCGGCCTCCCCGGAGGGAGCTTTCTTT. Protein translation: CASSRSASPEGAFF.